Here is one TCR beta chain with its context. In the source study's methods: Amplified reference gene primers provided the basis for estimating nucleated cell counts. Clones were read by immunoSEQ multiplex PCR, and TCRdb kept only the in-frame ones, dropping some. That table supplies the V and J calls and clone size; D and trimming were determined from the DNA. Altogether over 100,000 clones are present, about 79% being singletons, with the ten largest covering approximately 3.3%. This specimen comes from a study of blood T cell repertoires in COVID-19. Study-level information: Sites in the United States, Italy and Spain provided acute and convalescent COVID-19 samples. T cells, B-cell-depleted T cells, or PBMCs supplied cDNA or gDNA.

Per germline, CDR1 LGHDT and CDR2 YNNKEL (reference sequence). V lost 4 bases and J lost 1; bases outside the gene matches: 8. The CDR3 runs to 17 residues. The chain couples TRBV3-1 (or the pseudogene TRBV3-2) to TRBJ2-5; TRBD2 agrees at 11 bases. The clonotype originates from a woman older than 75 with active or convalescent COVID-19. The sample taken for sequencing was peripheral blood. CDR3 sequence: CASSPRSSGGTQETQYF. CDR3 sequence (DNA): TGTGCCAGCAGCCCCCGTTCTAGCGGGGGGACCCAAGAGACCCAGTACTTC.